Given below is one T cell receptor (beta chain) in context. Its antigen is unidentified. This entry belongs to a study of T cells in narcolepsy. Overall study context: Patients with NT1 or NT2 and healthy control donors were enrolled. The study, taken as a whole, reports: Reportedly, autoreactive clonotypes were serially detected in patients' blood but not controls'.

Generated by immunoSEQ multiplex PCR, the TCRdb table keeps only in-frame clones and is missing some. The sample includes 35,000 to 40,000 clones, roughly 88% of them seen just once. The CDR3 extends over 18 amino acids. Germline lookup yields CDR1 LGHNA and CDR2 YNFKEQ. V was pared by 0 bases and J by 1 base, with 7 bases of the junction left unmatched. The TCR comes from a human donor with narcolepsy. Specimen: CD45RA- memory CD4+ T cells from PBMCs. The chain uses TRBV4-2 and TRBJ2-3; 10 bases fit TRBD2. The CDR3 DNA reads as TGTGCCAGCAGCCAAGATAATCGGCTAGCGGGGGGCACAGATACGCAGTATTTT. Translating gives CASSQDNRLAGGTDTQYF.